The clone carrying this T cell receptor (beta chain) appeared a few times. The treatment was: oral pan-JAK inhibitor, 5-10 mg twice daily. This sample stems from a study of CD8+ T cells in alopecia areata. CDR1 MNHEY and CDR2 SVGAGI come from the germline V gene. The CDR3 totals 15 residues. The V gene end was trimmed by 5 bases and the J gene end by 4 bases; junction bases not matched to a gene: 11. Reverse transcription of extracted RNA yielded cDNA, which provided the sequencing template. Libraries were prepared by immunoSEQ multiplex PCR; TCRdb keeps only in-frame clonotypes and omits some of them. There are about 64,000 clones in the sample; about 43% occur only once, and 20% lies in the top ten.

The J gene is TRBJ2-7, the V gene TRBV6-5; 7 nucleotides align to TRBD2. The starting material was CD8+ T cells sorted from blood, obtained around week 37, from a patient treated with tofacitinib. The receptor was isolated from a human donor with alopecia areata. The CDR3 region has the DNA TGTGCCAGCAGTCAAAGGGGAGGGAATCAGTACGAGCAGTACTTC. It codes for CASSQRGGNQYEQYF.